These 19 T cell receptor beta chains came from one sample sequenced in a study of Graves' ophthalmopathy and Graves' hyperthyroidism. For repertoire sequencing, the TCR beta CDR3 regions were amplified from RNA transcripts. An initial RT-PCR round employing HTBI primers preceded a second-round multiplex PCR. TCRdb ran MiXCR on the multiplex PCR reads and lists one entry per CDR3 protein. The sample holds some 400,000 distinct CDR3 sequences, roughly 18% seen once. Input material: peripheral blood. The receptor source for this set is a young woman with Graves' ophthalmopathy.

This clonotype was counted many times. This chain joins TRBV6-1 and TRBJ1-5; weak D call: TRBD1 (5 bases). The CDR3 totals 14 residues. Germline values: CDR1 MNHNS, CDR2 SASEGT. Trimming removed 0 bases at V and 5 bases at J, with 8 bases between. DNA of the CDR3: TGTGCCAGCAGTGAAGCCAGGGTGGATCAGCCCCAGCATTTT. Translated: CASSEARVDQPQHF.

This clonotype has at least ten counts. The chain employs TRBV29-1 and TRBJ2-3; 11 nucleotides align to TRBD2. The CDR3 consists of 15 residues. Germline values: CDR1 SQVTM, CDR2 ANQGSEA. The J segment lost 3 bases and the V segment lost 3 bases, leaving 5 bases of the junction unmatched. CDR3 protein: CSVDRLAGGTDTQYF. CDR3 in DNA: TGCAGCGTTGACAGGCTAGCGGGAGGTACAGATACGCAGTATTTT.

At least ten counts were recorded for this clonotype. The chain recombines TRBV12-3 or TRBV12-4 with TRBJ1-1; D gene uncertain. CDR3 length: 13 residues. Trimming left V 9 bases short and J 1 base short, with 12 bases between. The CDR3 region has the DNA TGTGCCAGACCCCTTAAGGGGAACACTGAAGCTTTCTTT. Protein product: CARPLKGNTEAFF.

In its sample, this clonotype was seen many times. The chain uses TRBV6-5 and TRBJ2-7; D is perhaps TRBD2 (6 bases). CDR3 length: 15 amino acids. V was shortened by 2 bases and J by 5 bases, with 16 bases between the two germline ends. Germline CDR1 reads MNHEY; CDR2 reads SVGAGI. CDR3 sequence reads: CASSYGRGGGHEQYF. CDR3 sequence (DNA): TGTGCCAGCAGTTACGGTAGGGGAGGAGGCCACGAGCAGTACTTC.

To note about this clonotype: Germline and junction disagree at one end, which may indicate a read error. V and J are TRBV15 and TRBJ2-7; unclear D gene. Germline V gene data show CDR1 as LNHNV and CDR2 as YYDKDF (reference sequence). CDR3 length equals 16 residues. The CDR3 nucleotides read TGTGCCACCAGCCCCCGAGCGACGCTCGTCTCCCACGAGCAGTACTTC. Its protein product is CATSPRATLVSHEQYF.

This clonotype came up many times. This rearrangement joins TRBV5-1 to TRBJ2-7, with 8 bases identical to TRBD2. In germline, CDR1 is SGHRS, CDR2 YFSETQ. CDR3 length: 12 amino acids. Trimming removed 4 bases from V and 11 bases from J; junction bases left unmatched: 8. Here the CDR3 DNA reads TGCGCCAGCAGCCCCGCGGGGGGAACGGAGTACTTC. It translates to CASSPAGGTEYF.

Only a few counts were recorded for this clonotype. The DNA of the CDR3 is TGTGCCAGCAGCTTAACGGCAGGGAGGTACGAGCAGTACTTC. It yields the protein CASSLTAGRYEQYF. This chain uses TRBV7-2 with TRBJ2-7; possibly TRBD2 for D (6 bases). Per germline, CDR1 SGHTA and CDR2 FQGNSA. V dropped 2 bases and J dropped 4 bases, with 12 bases sitting between them. The CDR3 runs 14 residues.

The CDR3 spells CAAGRCRNYEQYF. CDR3 in DNA: TGTGCCGCCGGTCGGTGTCGGAACTACGAGCAGTACTTC. V usage is TRBV11-3 and J usage is TRBJ2-7, with no clear D. Germline lookup yields CDR1 SGHNT and CDR2 YENEEA. V dropped 11 bases and J dropped 3 bases, with 17 bases sitting between them. This CDR3 has 13 amino acids.

Many counts were recorded for this clonotype. V and J are TRBV2 and TRBJ2-7, with TRBD1 as a possible D gene (5 bases). Trimming removed 0 bases from V and 2 bases from J, with 17 bases in between. Germline V gives CDR1 SNHLY, CDR2 FYNNEI. The CDR3 has 17 amino acids. The CDR3 sequence is CASSEAGREARTYEQYF. CDR3 sequence (DNA): TGTGCCAGCAGTGAAGCGGGCAGGGAAGCTAGGACCTACGAGCAGTACTTC.

This clonotype was observed many times. This sequence joins TRBV20-1 and TRBJ2-4; D ambiguous. CDR1 and CDR2 (germline): DFQATT, SNEGSKA (reference sequence). This CDR3 contains 14 residues. The V and J ends lost 6 bases and 0 bases respectively, with 12 bases between them. CDR3 sequence reads: CSALGGVAKNIQYF. DNA for the CDR3: TGCAGTGCCCTGGGCGGAGTAGCCAAAAACATTCAGTACTTC.

This clonotype came up many times. The J gene is TRBJ1-1, the V gene TRBV5-6; D is uncertain. The V gene lost 6 bases and the J gene lost 2 bases, with 17 bases spanning the gap. Looked up from germline, CDR1 is SGHDT and CDR2 is YYEEEE. The CDR3 has 15 residues. In DNA, the CDR3 is TGTGCCAGCACCGACTCGGGCAGACCCAACACTGAAGCTTTCTTT. This translates into CASTDSGRPNTEAFF.

This clonotype appeared many times. The chain has TRBV5-5 and TRBJ1-5, with TRBD1 identical over 8 bases. Per germline, CDR1 SGHKS and CDR2 YYEKEE (reference sequence). The CDR3 has 16 amino acids. J gave up 1 base and V 4 bases, and 7 bases lay outside the gene matches. The CDR3 DNA reads as TGTGCCAGCAGCCTGAACAGGGGGATAAGCAATCAGCCCCAGCATTTT. Amino acids: CASSLNRGISNQPQHF.

This clonotype showed up many times. The rearrangement uses TRBV12-3 or TRBV12-4 and TRBJ2-7; D is perhaps TRBD1 (6 bases). V was shortened by 7 bases and J by 6 bases, with 22 bases between the two germline ends. The CDR3 extends over 15 amino acids. DNA of the CDR3: TGTGCCAGCATCAAAAAGGGGACATTTGGGGGCGAGCAGTACTTC. Protein product: CASIKKGTFGGEQYF.

This clonotype was counted many times. The chain joins TRBV5-1 to TRBJ1-1; D is undetermined. Germline assignment: CDR1 SGHRS and CDR2 YFSETQ. The CDR3 runs 15 residues. Deletions cut 4 bases from V and 0 bases from J, with 13 bases between. The CDR3 is CASSLSNGMNTEAFF. The CDR3 DNA follows: TGCGCCAGCAGCCTATCTAATGGAATGAACACTGAAGCTTTCTTT.

This clonotype was counted many times. The rearrangement joins TRBV11-2 to TRBJ2-7; possibly TRBD2 for D (5 bases). This CDR3 has 13 amino acids. Trimming removed 0 bases from V and 7 bases from J, with 10 bases in between. The germline V gene encodes CDR1 SGHAT and CDR2 FQNNGV. CDR3 nucleotide sequence: TGTGCCAGCAGCTTAGAGGGAGACGGAGAGCAGTACTTC. Its protein is CASSLEGDGEQYF.

This clonotype has a handful of counts. The chain carries TRBV12-3 or TRBV12-4 and TRBJ2-5; 7 bases fit TRBD2. Trimming removed 3 bases from V and 0 bases from J; junction bases left unmatched: 7. The CDR3 has 16 residues. The CDR3 is CASSLIGAGNQETQYF. CDR3 DNA: TGTGCCAGCAGTTTGATCGGAGCGGGGAACCAAGAGACCCAGTACTTC.

V usage is TRBV10-3 and J usage is TRBJ2-5; D may correspond to TRBD1 or TRBD2 (5 bases each). The germline gives CDR1 ENHRY, CDR2 SYGVKD. V lost 6 bases and J lost 2, with 19 bases in between. The CDR3 is 16 amino acids. CDR3 region: CAISRSRVGTQETQYF. The CDR3 DNA follows: TGTGCCATCAGCCGGTCCAGGGTTGGGACGCAAGAGACCCAGTACTTC.

This clonotype has a count of ten or more. CDR3 amino acids: CASSLNKGPNTEAFF. The CDR3 coding sequence is TGTGCCAGCAGCCTGAACAAGGGACCGAACACTGAAGCTTTCTTT. The chain links TRBV14 to TRBJ1-1; TRBD1 is a possible D gene (5 bases). The CDR3 runs 15 residues. Per germline, CDR1 SGHDN and CDR2 FVKESK. Trimming took 4 bases from V and 1 from J, leaving 13 bases between them. Full variable domain (remainder filled in from reference TRBV14 and TRBJ1-1): EAGVTQFPSHSVIEKGQTVTLRCDPISGHDNLYWYRRVMGKEIKFLLHFVKESKQDESGMPNNRFLAERTGGTYSTLKVQPAELEDSGVYFCASSLNKGPNTEAFFGQGTRLTVV.

This clonotype was recorded at least ten times. The chain links TRBV7-2 to TRBJ2-2; 14 positions match TRBD2. The CDR3 length is 15 residues. In germline, CDR1 is SGHTA, CDR2 FQGNSA. Trimming took 7 bases from V and 6 from J; bases not matched to a gene: 4. CDR3 DNA: TGTGCCAGCACAGTGGGACTAGCGGGAGCCGGGGAGCTGTTTTTT. Protein product: CASTVGLAGAGELFF.